This TCR beta chain was identified during a study of early T cells in non-severe SARS-CoV-2 infection. Study as a whole: Bulk RNA taken from unsorted whole blood was sequenced, leaving chains unpaired. Broader study findings: VDJdb matching, biased toward anti-spike CD8 responses, missed private and CD4 specificities.

This clonotype turned up a few times. What it binds is unknown. The CDR3 has 13 residues. CDR1 DFQATT and CDR2 SNEGSKA come from the germline V gene (reference sequence). Trimming took off 2 bases at V and 7 bases at J, with 14 bases between the two ends. cDNA molecules, individually, were tagged with unique molecular identifiers. A single record per CDR3 protein comes from TCRdb applying MiXCR to the 5' RACE reads. The sample lists about 81,000 distinct CDR3 sequences; over 5% were seen once. The sample comprised whole blood. The source of this sequence is an adult who was a healthcare worker with PCR-confirmed SARS-CoV-2 infection or an uninfected control (not recorded which). The chain has TRBV20-1 and TRBJ2-5; tentatively, D is TRBD2 (7 bases). CDR3 bases: TGCAGTGCTAGAATAGGGGGGGGTAGGACCCAGTACTTC. Encoded protein: CSARIGGGRTQYF.